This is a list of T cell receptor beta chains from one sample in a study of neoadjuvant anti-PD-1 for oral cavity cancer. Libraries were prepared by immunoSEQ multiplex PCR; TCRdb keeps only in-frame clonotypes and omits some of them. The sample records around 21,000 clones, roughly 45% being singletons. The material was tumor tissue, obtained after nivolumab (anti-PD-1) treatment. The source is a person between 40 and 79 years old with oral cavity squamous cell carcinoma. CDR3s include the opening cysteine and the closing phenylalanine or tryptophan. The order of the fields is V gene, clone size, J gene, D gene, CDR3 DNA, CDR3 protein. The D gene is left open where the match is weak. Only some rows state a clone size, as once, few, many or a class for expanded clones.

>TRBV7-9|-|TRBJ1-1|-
TGTGCCAGCAGCTTAGAAGGGGACACTGAAGCTTTCTTT
CASSLEGDTEAFF
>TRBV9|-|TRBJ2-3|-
TGTGCCAGCAGCGAGGGAGGGGGGTTTGCAGATACGCAGTATTTT
CASSEGGGFADTQYF
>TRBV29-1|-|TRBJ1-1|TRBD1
TGCAGCGTGAAAACAGGGGGTAGCACTGAAGCTTTCTTT
CSVKTGGSTEAFF
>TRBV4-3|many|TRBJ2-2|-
TGCGCCAGCAGCCAAGGAGGGCACACCGCGAACACCGGGGAGCTGTTTTTT
CASSQGGHTANTGELFF
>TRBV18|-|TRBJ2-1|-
TGTGCCAGCTCCCTTTACAATGAGCAGTTCTTC
CASSLYNEQFF
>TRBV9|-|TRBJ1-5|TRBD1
TGTGCCAGCAGCGTAGGGCAAACCCACAGGGGGCCCATTAGAGCGATTAGCAATCAGCCCCAGCATTTT
CASSVGQTHRGPIRAISNQPQHF
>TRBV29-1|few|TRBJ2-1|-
TGCAGCGTTGAGGCCGCAGCCTTCCAGATCTTC
CSVEAAAFQIF
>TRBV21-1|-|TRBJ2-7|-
TGTGCCAGCAGCAAAGATGGCGGGGGACCCTACGAGCAGTACTTC
CASSKDGGGPYEQYF
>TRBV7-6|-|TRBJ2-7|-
TGTGCCAGCAGCTTAGCGGGGGTCTACGAGCAGTACTTC
CASSLAGVYEQYF
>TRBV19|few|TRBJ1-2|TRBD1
TGTGCCAGTAGTATCTCGGGACAGGGCTTTGGCTACACCTTC
CASSISGQGFGYTF
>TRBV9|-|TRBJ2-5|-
TGTGCCAGCAGCGGGGATCTACAGGGAGGAGAGACCCAGTACTTC
CASSGDLQGGETQYF
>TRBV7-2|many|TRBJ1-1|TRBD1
TGTGCCAGCAGCTTCGGACAGGGCACTGAAGCTTTCTTT
CASSFGQGTEAFF
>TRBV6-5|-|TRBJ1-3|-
TGTGCCAGCAGTTACTGGGACCAAAACACCATATATTTT
CASSYWDQNTIYF
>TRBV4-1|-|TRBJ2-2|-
TGCGCCAGCAGTGTTTTCACCTCCACCGGGGAGCTGTTTTTT
CASSVFTSTGELFF
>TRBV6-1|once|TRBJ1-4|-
TGTGCCAGCAGGGGGCTTCCAACTAATGAAAAACTGTTTTTT
CASRGLPTNEKLFF
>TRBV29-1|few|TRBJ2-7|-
TGCAGCGTCTATCAATACGAGCAGTACTTC
CSVYQYEQYF
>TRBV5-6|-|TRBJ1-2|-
TGTGCCAGCAGCTTACTCGGGTCCAGGGTCTATGGCTACACCTTC
CASSLLGSRVYGYTF
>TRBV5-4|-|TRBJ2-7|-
TGTGCCAGCAGCCGTTACAGGGACCACTACGAGCAGTACTTC
CASSRYRDHYEQYF
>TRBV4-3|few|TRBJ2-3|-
TGCGCCAGCAGCCAAGTTGAGGGGGGCCGGGATACGCAGTATTTT
CASSQVEGGRDTQYF
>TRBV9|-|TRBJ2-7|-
TGTGCCAGCAGCGTAGACGCTAGGGATGAGCAGTACTTC
CASSVDARDEQYF